This entry is about one TCR beta chain. This sample stems from a study of T cells in Graves' hyperthyroidism and ophthalmopathy. Study overall: Peripheral blood sampling occurred at initial diagnosis, before any treatment.

CDR1 is LNHDA, CDR2 SQIVND, per germline (reference sequence). With 3 bases removed from V and 0 bases from J, the gap between germline ends came to 8 bases. The CDR3 runs to 14 residues. Researchers amplified the TCR beta CDR3 regions from RNA transcripts. When the TCR CDR3 underwent first-round RT-PCR, the HTBI primer set was used. TCRdb passed the multiplex PCR reads through MiXCR, listing each CDR3 protein once. The sample contains 470,000 or so distinct CDR3 sequences, roughly 20% of which appear only once. With a duration under 2 months, the hyperthyroidism was newly diagnosed in patients aged 18 to 65.

The chain is built from TRBV19 and TRBJ1-2; D perhaps matches TRBD1 (5 bases). This clonotype was sampled from a man younger than 30 with Graves' hyperthyroidism. Sequenced: blood. CDR3 sequence reads: CASSIREPNYGYTF. The CDR3 DNA reads as TGTGCCAGTAGTATCAGGGAACCTAACTATGGCTACACCTTC.